This entry is about one T cell receptor (beta chain). The CDR3 is 13 amino acids. Trimming shortened V by 5 bases and J by 3 bases, and 14 bases separated the two germline ends. Germline loops: CDR1 GTSNPN, CDR2 SVGIG (reference sequence). Original processing methods: Reference gene primer amplification in the assay estimated nucleated cell counts. Some clones are missing from TCRdb's copy, which holds only in-frame ones; the method was immunoSEQ multiplex PCR. That table furnishes V, J and clone size, whereas the DNA furnished D and trimming. The sample holds approximately 280,000 clones; about 82% are singletons and the top ten take 5% to 6.5%. The entry originates in a study of blood T cell repertoires in COVID-19.

The chain carries TRBV30 and TRBJ2-7; D uncertain. Sequenced sample: peripheral blood. The clonotype originates from a man between 50 and 59 years old with active or convalescent COVID-19. For the CDR3, the DNA is TGTGCCTGGGGCAGCAGGAATTTCTACGAGCAGTACTTC. Amino acids: CAWGSRNFYEQYF.